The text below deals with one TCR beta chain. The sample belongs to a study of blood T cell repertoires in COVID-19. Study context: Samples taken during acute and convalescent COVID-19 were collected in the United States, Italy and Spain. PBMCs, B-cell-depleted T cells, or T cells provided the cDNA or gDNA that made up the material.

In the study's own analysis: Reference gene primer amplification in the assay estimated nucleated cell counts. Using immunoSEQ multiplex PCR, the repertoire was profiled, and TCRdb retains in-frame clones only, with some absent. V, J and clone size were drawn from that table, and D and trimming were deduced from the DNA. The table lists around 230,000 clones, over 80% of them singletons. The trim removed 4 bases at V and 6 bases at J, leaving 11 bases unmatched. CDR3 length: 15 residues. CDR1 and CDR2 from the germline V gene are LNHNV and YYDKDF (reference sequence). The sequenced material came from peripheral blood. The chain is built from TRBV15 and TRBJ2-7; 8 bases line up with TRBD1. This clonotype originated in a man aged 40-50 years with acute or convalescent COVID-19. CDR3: CATSTPGQVPLEQYF. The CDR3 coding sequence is TGTGCCACCAGCACCCCGGGACAGGTCCCTCTCGAGCAGTACTTC. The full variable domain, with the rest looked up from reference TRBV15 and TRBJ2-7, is DAMVIQNPRYQVTQFGKPVTLSCSQTLNHNVMYWYQQKSSQAPKLLFHYYDKDFNNEADTPDNFQSRRPNTSFCFLDIRSPGLGDTAMYLCATSTPGQVPLEQYFGPGTRLTVT.